These 20 T cell receptor beta chains originate from one sample sequenced in a study of a mutant IDH1 vaccine in newly diagnosed glioma. Time point specified: week 23, last vaccination. Vaccination used 300 ug of mutant IDH1 20-mer peptide per dose, with topical imiquimod. TCRdb's table, derived via immunoSEQ multiplex PCR, lists solely in-frame clones and lacks some. The top ten clones hold around 0.73% of a sample with about 77,000 clones, about 85% of them seen once. For these TCRs, the target antigens are not known. Here the sequenced sample was PBMCs, taken from a glioma patient whose treatment included an IDH1 peptide vaccine. These receptor sequences come from a woman aged 45-65 years with glioma.

The CDR3 loop is CAISDRGGEKLFF. CDR3 coding DNA: TGTGCCATCAGCGACAGGGGGGGTGAAAAACTGTTTTTT. The chain carries TRBV10-3 and TRBJ1-4, with 9 bases that match TRBD1. This CDR3 comprises 13 residues. Germline CDR1 is ENHRY and CDR2 is SYGVKD. The V gene end was trimmed by 6 bases and the J gene end by 7 bases; junction bases not matched to a gene: 3.

This clone was observed once. For the CDR3, the DNA is TGTGCCTGGAGTCCTAAAAGGGGGCTGAGCACTGAAGCTTTCTTT. Its protein product is CAWSPKRGLSTEAFF. The V gene is TRBV30, the J gene TRBJ1-1, with 7 bases identical to TRBD1. This CDR3 region has 15 residues. J lost 4 bases, V lost 2 bases, and 10 bases had no gene match. Germline V gene sequence: CDR1 GTSNPN, CDR2 SVGIG (reference sequence). Full variable domain (outside the CDR3, taken from reference TRBV30 and TRBJ1-1): SQTIHQWPATLVQPVGSPLSLECTVEGTSNPNLYWYRQAAGRGLQLLFYSVGIGQISSEVPQNLSASRPQDRQFILSSKKLLLSDSGFYLCAWSPKRGLSTEAFFGQGTRLTVV.

This clone was observed a few times. This CDR3 reads CATGGLAGLQYF. CDR3 nucleotides: TGTGCCACAGGAGGACTAGCGGGACTGCAGTACTTC. The chain employs TRBV2 and TRBJ2-7; 12 bases match TRBD2. The germline gives CDR1 SNHLY, CDR2 FYNNEI. The CDR3 has 12 amino acids. V shed 10 bases, J shed 9 bases, and the junction held 7 bases outside the gene matches.

The chain combines TRBV6-6 with TRBJ2-7, with 8 bases lining up with TRBD2. The V gene's germline CDR1 is MNHNY and CDR2 SVGAGI (reference sequence). V was pared by 8 bases and J by 3 bases, with 6 bases of the junction left unmatched. This CDR3 has 13 residues. CDR3 in amino acids: CASSLAGFYEQYF. The CDR3 DNA is TGTGCCAGCTCCCTAGCGGGCTTCTACGAGCAGTACTTC.

The gene calls are TRBV5-4 and TRBJ1-1; a weak D match, TRBD1 (6 bases). CDR3 size: 15 residues. Germline-derived CDR1 and CDR2 are SGHNT and YYREEE (reference sequence). V dropped 4 bases and J dropped 0 bases, with 13 bases sitting between them. Written as DNA, the CDR3 is TGTGCCAGCAGCAACAGACAGGCCTTGAACACTGAAGCTTTCTTT. It encodes CASSNRQALNTEAFF.

The J gene is TRBJ2-1, the V gene TRBV6-1; either TRBD1 or TRBD2 may fit D (5 bases each). CDR1 and CDR2 (germline): MNHNS, SASEGT. V gave up 1 base and J gave up 5 bases, with 15 bases separating them. The CDR3 totals 16 residues. The CDR3 spells CASSEVKGRRNNEQFF. CDR3 nucleotide sequence: TGTGCCAGCAGTGAAGTGAAGGGACGCCGAAACAATGAGCAGTTCTTC.

The rearrangement joins TRBV7-9 to TRBJ2-4; D remains unclear. Germline-derived CDR1 and CDR2 are SEHNR and FQNEAQ (reference sequence). V was clipped by 5 bases and J by 1 base, with 12 bases between them. The CDR3 loop spans 15 amino acids. The DNA of the CDR3 is TGTGCCAGCAGCCCCCCCGGCACGGCCAAAAACATTCAGTACTTC. As protein: CASSPPGTAKNIQYF.

The J gene is TRBJ1-5, the V gene TRBV27, with 7 positions matching TRBD1. Per the germline V gene, CDR1 is MNHEY and CDR2 is SMNVEV (reference sequence). J gave up 0 bases and V 0 bases, and 2 bases lay outside the gene matches. The length of the CDR3 is 16 residues. The CDR3 DNA follows: TGTGCCAGCAGTTTATCGGGACAGTATAGCAATCAGCCCCAGCATTTT. Translated: CASSLSGQYSNQPQHF.

In its sample, this clone was seen once. This chain's CDR3 is CAWHPGTSGRAEQYF. As DNA, the CDR3 is TGTGCCTGGCACCCGGGGACTAGCGGGAGGGCCGAGCAGTACTTC. This chain joins TRBV30 and TRBJ2-7, with 16 nucleotides matching TRBD2. CDR3 length: 15 residues. V dropped 5 bases and J dropped 6; count of bases not matched to a gene: 7. Germline V gene sequence: CDR1 GTSNPN, CDR2 SVGIG (reference sequence).

This rearrangement joins TRBV15 to TRBJ1-5, with 7 bases that match TRBD1. Germline CDR1 is LNHNV and CDR2 is YYDKDF (reference sequence). V gave up 4 bases and J gave up 2 bases; unmatched junction bases: 5. CDR3 length equals 15 residues. In DNA form, the CDR3 reads TGTGCCACCAGCACCCAGGGGGGTCGCAATCAGCCCCAGCATTTT. It translates to CATSTQGGRNQPQHF.

A few counts support this clone. The J gene is TRBJ2-7, the V gene TRBV19; no firm D call. The CDR3 contains 13 residues. Trimming stripped 5 bases from V and 5 bases from J, with 13 bases between. Germline V gene sequence: CDR1 LNHDA, CDR2 SQIVND (reference sequence). CDR3 DNA sequence: TGTGCCAGTAGTTCCGAGCGACGGAACGAGCAGTACTTC. It specifies CASSSERRNEQYF.

V gene TRBV28 combines with J gene TRBJ2-7; perhaps D is TRBD1 or TRBD2 (5 bases each). The CDR3 length is 13 residues. V lost 4 bases to trimming and J lost 5 bases, with 12 bases between them. Germline V gives CDR1 MDHEN, CDR2 SYDVKM. The CDR3: CASSSGARDEQYF. DNA of the CDR3: TGTGCCAGCAGTTCCGGGGCCAGGGACGAGCAGTACTTC.

Only a few counts were recorded for this clone. CDR3 in amino acids: CAGRQGITEAFF. In nucleotides, the CDR3 is TGTGCCGGGAGACAGGGGATCACTGAAGCTTTCTTT. V usage is TRBV2 and J usage is TRBJ1-1, with 8 bases identical to TRBD1. This CDR3 contains 12 residues. Germline CDR1 reads SNHLY; CDR2 reads FYNNEI. Losses at the gene ends were 11 bases for V and 4 bases for J; bases not matched to a gene: 6.

This sequence joins TRBV19 and TRBJ2-7; possibly TRBD1 for D (6 bases). The CDR3 totals 17 residues. In germline, CDR1 is LNHDA, CDR2 SQIVND (reference sequence). Trimming stripped 5 bases from V and 2 bases from J, with 22 bases between. CDR3 region: CASSPNRGTGYTYEQYF. The CDR3 DNA reads as TGTGCCAGTAGTCCCAACCGGGGAACAGGGTATACCTACGAGCAGTACTTC.

This chain connects TRBV27 to TRBJ2-1; D gene unclear. In germline, CDR1 is MNHEY, CDR2 SMNVEV (reference sequence). The length of the CDR3 is 11 residues. V lost 7 bases and J 7 bases, leaving 8 bases between the germline ends. The DNA of the CDR3 is TGTGCCAGCACCCTAGGAAATGAGCAGTTCTTC. Encoded protein: CASTLGNEQFF.

This chain links TRBV9 with TRBJ2-1; a possible D gene is TRBD1 (6 bases). The CDR3 is made up of 16 amino acids. Trimming took off 0 bases at V and 7 bases at J, with 17 bases between the two ends. In germline, CDR1 is SGDLS, CDR2 YYNGEE. The CDR3 nucleotides read TGTGCCAGCAGCGTAGCCCCAGGGGATGTCGAAAATGAGCAGTTCTTC. Translation: CASSVAPGDVENEQFF.

The chain employs TRBV30 and TRBJ1-1, with D possibly TRBD1 on 5 matching bases. Germline lookup yields CDR1 GTSNPN and CDR2 SVGIG (reference sequence). The CDR3 spans 15 residues. The germline V and J ends were trimmed by 2 bases and 0 bases, with 13 bases remaining between them. The CDR3 protein is CAWSSGGSMNTEAFF. The CDR3 DNA follows: TGTGCCTGGAGTAGCGGGGGAAGTATGAACACTGAAGCTTTCTTT.

This rearrangement joins TRBV5-3 to TRBJ1-1, with D unresolved. TRBV5-3 is classed as an ORF, of uncertain function. The CDR3 length is 15 residues. The V gene lost 5 bases and the J gene lost 1 base, with 15 bases spanning the gap. The CDR3 loop is CARRALYDENTEAFF. CDR3 DNA sequence: TGTGCCAGAAGGGCCCTTTATGATGAGAACACTGAAGCTTTCTTT.

The J gene is TRBJ2-7, the V gene TRBV28, with 8 bases that match TRBD2. Germline V CDR1 and CDR2: MDHEN, SYDVKM. With V trimmed by 4 bases and J by 6 bases, 2 bases remained unmatched. The CDR3 covers 12 residues. The CDR3 is CASSYAGGEQYF. In DNA form, the CDR3 reads TGTGCCAGCAGTTATGCGGGGGGCGAGCAGTACTTC.

V gene TRBV9 combines with J gene TRBJ2-1; 9 bases align to TRBD2. Trimming removed 3 bases from V and 5 bases from J; junction bases left unmatched: 6. The CDR3 covers 15 residues. In germline, CDR1 is SGDLS, CDR2 YYNGEE. The CDR3 DNA follows: TGTGCCAGCAGCGCCCGGACTAGCGTCCACAATGAGCAGTTCTTC. It specifies CASSARTSVHNEQFF.